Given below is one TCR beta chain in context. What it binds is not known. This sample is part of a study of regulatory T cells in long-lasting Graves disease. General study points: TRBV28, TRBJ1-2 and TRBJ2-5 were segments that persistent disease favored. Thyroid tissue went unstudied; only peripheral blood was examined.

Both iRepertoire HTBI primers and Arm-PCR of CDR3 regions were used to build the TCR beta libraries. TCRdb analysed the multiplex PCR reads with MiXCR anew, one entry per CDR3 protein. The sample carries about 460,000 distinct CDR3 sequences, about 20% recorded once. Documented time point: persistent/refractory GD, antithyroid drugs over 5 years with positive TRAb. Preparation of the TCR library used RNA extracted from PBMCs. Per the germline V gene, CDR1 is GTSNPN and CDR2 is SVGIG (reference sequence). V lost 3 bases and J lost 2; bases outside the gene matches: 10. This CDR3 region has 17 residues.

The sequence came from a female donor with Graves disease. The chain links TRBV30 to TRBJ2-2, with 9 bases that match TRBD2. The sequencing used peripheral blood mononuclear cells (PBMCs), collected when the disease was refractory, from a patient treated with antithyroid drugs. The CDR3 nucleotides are TGTGCCTGGAGCTCTCTAGCGGGGACGGTAAACACCGGGGAGCTGTTTTTT. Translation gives CAWSSLAGTVNTGELFF.